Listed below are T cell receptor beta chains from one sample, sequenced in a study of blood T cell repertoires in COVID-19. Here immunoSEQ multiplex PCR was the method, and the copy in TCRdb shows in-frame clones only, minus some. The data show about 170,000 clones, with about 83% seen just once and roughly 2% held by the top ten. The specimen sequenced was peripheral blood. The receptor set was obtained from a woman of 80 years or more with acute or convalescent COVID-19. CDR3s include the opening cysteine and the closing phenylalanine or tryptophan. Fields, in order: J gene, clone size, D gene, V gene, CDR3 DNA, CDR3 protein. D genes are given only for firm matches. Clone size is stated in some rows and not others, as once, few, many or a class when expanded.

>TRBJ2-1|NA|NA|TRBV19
TGTGCCAGTAGTATAGCGGGGGGCAGGAATGAGCAGTTCTTC
CASSIAGGRNEQFF
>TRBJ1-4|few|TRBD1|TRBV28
TGTGCCAGCCGCAGGGGACAGGATCTGTTTTTT
CASRRGQDLFF
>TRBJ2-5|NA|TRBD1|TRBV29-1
TGCAGCGTTGGGGGACAGAAAGAGACCCAGTACTTC
CSVGGQKETQYF
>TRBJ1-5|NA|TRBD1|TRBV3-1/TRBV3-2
TGTGCCAGCAGCCAAGGGACAGGCAGCAATCAGCCCCAGCATTTT
CASSQGTGSNQPQHF
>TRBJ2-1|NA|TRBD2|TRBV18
TGTGCCAGCTCACGGCGTACAGCGGGGGTCAATGAGCAGTTCTTC
CASSRRTAGVNEQFF
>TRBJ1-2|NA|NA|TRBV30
TGTGCCTGGAGTGCCGTTTCAGGCAGAGCTAACTATGGCTACACCTTC
CAWSAVSGRANYGYTF
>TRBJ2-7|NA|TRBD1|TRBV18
TGTGCCAGCTCATCATTACCCGGGACAGGGTCCTACGAGCAGTACTTC
CASSSLPGTGSYEQYF
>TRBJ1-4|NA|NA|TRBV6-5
TGTGCCAGCAGTTATTGGGGCAGACCCTTTGGGGAAAAACTGTTTTTT
CASSYWGRPFGEKLFF
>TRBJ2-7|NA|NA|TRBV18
TGTGCCAGCTCACCCGCCGCGGCCGGCTCTGCCGAGCAGTACTTC
CASSPAAAGSAEQYF
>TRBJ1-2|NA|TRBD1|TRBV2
TGTGCCAGCAGTATCGGGACAGGGATGGCGGACTATGGCTACACCTTC
CASSIGTGMADYGYTF
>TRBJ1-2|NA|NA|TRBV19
TGTGCCAGTAGTATCCCAGGAGGCTACACCTTC
CASSIPGGYTF
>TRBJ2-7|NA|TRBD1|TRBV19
TGTGCCACCCGTGACAGGGGAATCTACGAGCAGTACTTC
CATRDRGIYEQYF
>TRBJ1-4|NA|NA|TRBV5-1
TGCGCCAGCAGCTCCATGGGGGGAACTAATGAAAAACTGTTTTTT
CASSSMGGTNEKLFF
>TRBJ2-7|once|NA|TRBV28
TGTGCCAGCAGGGGTCGGGGGGCCGGTTACGAGCAGTACTTC
CASRGRGAGYEQYF
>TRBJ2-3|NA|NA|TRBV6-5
TGTGCCAGCAGTATAGATGGCACAGATACGCAGTATTTT
CASSIDGTDTQYF
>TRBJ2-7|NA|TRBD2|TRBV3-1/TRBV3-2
TGTGCCAGCAGCCAAGAAGACCCCTTCCCCAGCGGGATTTGCCACGAGCAGTACTTC
CASSQEDPFPSGICHEQYF
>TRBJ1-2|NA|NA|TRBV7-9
TGTGCCAGCAGCCCCAGCGGGGCCAACTATGGCTACACCTTC
CASSPSGANYGYTF
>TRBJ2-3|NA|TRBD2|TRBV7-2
TGTGCCAGCAGCTTAGGGCTAGCGGGAGTCTCAGATACGCAGTATTTT
CASSLGLAGVSDTQYF
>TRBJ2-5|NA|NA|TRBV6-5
TGTGCCAGCAACCCGCCACAAGAAGCCCAGTACTTC
CASNPPQEAQYF
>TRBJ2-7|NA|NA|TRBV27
TGTGCCAGCAGGCAGTTTTACGAGCAGTACTTC
CASRQFYEQYF
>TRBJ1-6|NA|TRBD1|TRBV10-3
TGTGCCCTCCGGGACAGGTATAATTCACCCCTCCACTTT
CALRDRYNSPLHF
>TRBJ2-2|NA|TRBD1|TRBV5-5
TGTGCCAGCAGCTCACCCGGGACAGGGCTCACCGGGGAGCTGTTTTTT
CASSSPGTGLTGELFF
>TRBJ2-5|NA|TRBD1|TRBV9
TGTGCCAGCAGCGAGGGGACAGGAGAGACCCAGTACTTC
CASSEGTGETQYF
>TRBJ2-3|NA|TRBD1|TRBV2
TGTGCCAGCGGGAAACAGGGGGGAGGCACAGATACGCAGTATTTT
CASGKQGGGTDTQYF
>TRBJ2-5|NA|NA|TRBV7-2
TGTGCCAGCAGCTATGCCCCAGTTCAGGTCTCTGAGACCCAGTACTTC
CASSYAPVQVSETQYF
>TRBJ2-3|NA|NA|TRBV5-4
TGTGCCAGCAGCTTGGACAGGGCAGCAGATACGCAGTATTTT
CASSLDRAADTQYF
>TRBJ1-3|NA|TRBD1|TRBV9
TGTGCCAGCAGCGAGGGACAGGGGCCTCCTGGAAACACCATATATTTT
CASSEGQGPPGNTIYF
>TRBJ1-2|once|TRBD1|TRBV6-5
TGTGCCAGCAAACCCACAGGGGCGGGCGGCTACACCTTC
CASKPTGAGGYTF
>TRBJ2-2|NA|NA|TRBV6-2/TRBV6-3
TGTGCCAGCAGTTACGTCGCGGGCAGGACGAACACCGGGGAGCTGTTTTTT
CASSYVAGRTNTGELFF